This TCR beta chain was captured in a study of blood T cell repertoires in COVID-19. Study-level information: Samples representing acute and convalescent COVID-19 were sourced from the United States, Italy and Spain. From T cells, B-cell-depleted T cells, or PBMCs came the material, which was cDNA or gDNA.

CDR1 SEHNR and CDR2 FQNEAQ come from the germline V gene (reference sequence). The CDR3 length is 15 residues. V was trimmed by 4 bases and J by 2 bases, leaving 11 bases between them. Per the original data handling: Cell counts per sample came from amplifying reference gene primers. The protocol was immunoSEQ multiplex PCR, while the TCRdb copy is restricted to in-frame clones and leaves out a portion. Clone size and the V and J calls come from that table; the DNA yielded D and trimming. The sample records around 260,000 clones, 75% to 90% being singletons. The sequence derives from a man aged 25-40 years with acute or convalescent COVID-19. The sample comprised peripheral blood. This chain links TRBV7-9 with TRBJ2-2; D is possibly TRBD2 (5 bases). The CDR3 loop is CASSSRRQNTGELFF. CDR3 nucleotide sequence: TGTGCCAGCAGCTCGAGGAGGCAAAACACCGGGGAGCTGTTTTTT.